In its sample, the clone carrying this T cell receptor (beta chain) was seen a few times. Its specificity is unknown. TCRdb used MiXCR to call clones anew from the PCR reads. The sample contains fewer than 35,000 clones, about 18% of which appear only once. Every patient underwent thyroid surgery untreated. This entry comes from a study of metastatic and nonmetastatic thyroid tumors. About the study: Thyroid patients, malignant and benign, had repertoires compared across blood and tumor or nodule tissue.

V shed 8 bases and J shed 5 bases, with 12 bases lying between them. The CDR3 is 12 residues long. CDR1 is ENHRY and CDR2 is SYGVKD in the germline V gene. Study-level findings and limits: Reported TCR beta diversity, measured in blood and tumor, was significantly higher for malignant thyroid tumors than for benign nodules.

J is TRBJ1-1 and V is TRBV10-3; D may be TRBD1 (6 bases). The clonotype comes from a female donor with papillary thyroid cancer or a benign thyroid nodule (not recorded which). Some clones in this sample may be carry-over from other donors' samples. Source material: blood. The CDR3 coding sequence is TGTGCCATCGGGGGGGCTGGGACTGAAGCTTTCTTT. Translated, it gives CAIGGAGTEAFF.